This TCR beta chain was sequenced for a study of blood T cell repertoires in COVID-19. Assay used: immunoSEQ multiplex PCR; TCRdb lists only in-frame clones, some missing. The table has around 270,000 clones, 70% to 85% seen once; the top ten hold 0.87%. This clone was seen more than once but under ten times. Material: peripheral blood. This TCR came from a human donor with COVID-19, enrolled during active disease. The donor label of this sample is uncertain.

The CDR3 loop reads CSASQAGGGAYNEQFF. As DNA, the CDR3 is TGCAGTGCTAGTCAAGCAGGGGGAGGTGCCTACAATGAGCAGTTCTTC. V usage is TRBV20-1 and J usage is TRBJ2-1; a possible D gene is TRBD1 (7 bases). V was shortened by 3 bases and J by 2 bases, with 17 bases between the two germline ends. Germline V gene lookup returns CDR1 DFQATT and CDR2 SNEGSKA (reference sequence). The CDR3 consists of 16 residues.